The clone carrying this T cell receptor (beta chain) was recorded many times. These data originate in a study of T cells after yellow fever vaccination. From the 5' RACE reads, TCRdb called clonotypes with MiXCR, one entry per CDR3 protein. Among a few hundred thousand distinct CDR3 sequences, about 6.9% were seen once, and the ten largest hold 15% to 20%. The germline V gene encodes CDR1 SGHKS and CDR2 YYEKEE (reference sequence). This CDR3 spans 13 amino acids. The ends were cut back, 4 bases at V and 2 bases at J, with 9 bases in the middle. V gene TRBV5-5 combines with J gene TRBJ2-5; D not resolved. Specimen: PBMCs, collected roughly 45 days after the first yellow fever vaccination. This TCR was recovered from a man between 18 and 29 years old who received the YFV17D yellow fever vaccine. For the CDR3, the DNA is TGTGCCAGCAGCCTTCGTGGGCAAGAGACCCAGTACTTC. It encodes CASSLRGQETQYF.